This TCR beta chain was sequenced during a study of vaccination and CD4 T cells after COVID-19. Across the study: The convalescent group had six males, four females, seven Caucasians, two Asians, one multiracial.

Treatment indicated: approximately 11-day PBMC culture with coronavirus spike peptide pools or control peptides (ViraFEST assay). Prior to the COVID-19 pandemic (2011-2018), the unexposed donor's CD4+ T cells were collected. ViraFEST used peptide pools to expand antigen-specific T cells before TCR sequencing. This clonotype was seen a handful of times. Its antigen is not known. Oncomine TCR Beta short-read sequencing was applied to DNA from cultured CD4+ T cells. Cultured CD4+ T cells were the source of extracted genomic DNA. TCRdb reprocessed the PCR reads with MiXCR, giving one entry per CDR3 protein. This table holds more than 7,500 distinct CDR3 sequences, around two fifths found once. The CDR3 is 16 residues long. Germline V gene lookup returns CDR1 DFQATT and CDR2 SNEGSKA (reference sequence). V shed 5 bases and J 4 bases; nucleotides not matched to a gene: 10.

Specimen: CD4+ T cells from blood, cultured in vitro. This chain joins TRBV20-1 and TRBJ2-2, with 10 bases fitting TRBD2. This clonotype was obtained from a human donor in good health. The CDR3: CSAPEGAGGSTGELFF. DNA for the CDR3: TGCAGTGCTCCGGAGGGAGCGGGAGGGAGCACCGGGGAGCTGTTTTTT.